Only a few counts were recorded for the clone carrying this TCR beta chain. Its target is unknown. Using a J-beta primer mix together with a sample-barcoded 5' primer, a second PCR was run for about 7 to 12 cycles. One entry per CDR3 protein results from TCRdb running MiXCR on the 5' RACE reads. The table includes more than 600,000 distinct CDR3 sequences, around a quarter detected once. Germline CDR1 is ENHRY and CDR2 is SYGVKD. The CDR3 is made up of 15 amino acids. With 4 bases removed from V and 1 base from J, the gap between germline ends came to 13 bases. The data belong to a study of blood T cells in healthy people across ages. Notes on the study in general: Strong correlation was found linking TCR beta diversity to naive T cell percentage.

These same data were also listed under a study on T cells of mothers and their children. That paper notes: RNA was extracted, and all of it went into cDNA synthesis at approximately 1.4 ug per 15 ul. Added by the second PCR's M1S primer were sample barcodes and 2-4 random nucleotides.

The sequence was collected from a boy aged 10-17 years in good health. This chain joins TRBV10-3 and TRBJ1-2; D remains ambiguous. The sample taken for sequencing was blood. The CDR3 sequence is CAISGFRSLNYGYTF. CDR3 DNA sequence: TGTGCCATCAGTGGCTTCAGGAGCCTTAACTATGGCTACACCTTC.